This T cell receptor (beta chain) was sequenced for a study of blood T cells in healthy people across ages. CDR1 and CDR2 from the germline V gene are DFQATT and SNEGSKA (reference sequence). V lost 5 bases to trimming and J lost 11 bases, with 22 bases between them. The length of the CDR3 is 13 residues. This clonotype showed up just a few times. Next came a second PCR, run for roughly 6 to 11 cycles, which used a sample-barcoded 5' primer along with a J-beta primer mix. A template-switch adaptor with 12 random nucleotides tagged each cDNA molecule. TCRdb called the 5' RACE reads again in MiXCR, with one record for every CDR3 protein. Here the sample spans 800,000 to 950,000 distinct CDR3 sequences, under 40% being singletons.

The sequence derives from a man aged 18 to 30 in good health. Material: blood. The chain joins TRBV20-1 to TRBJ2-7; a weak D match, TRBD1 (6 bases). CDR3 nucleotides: TGCAGTGCTTACCGGGACACAGACGAGGCGAAGTACTTC. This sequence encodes CSAYRDTDEAKYF.